The 16 T cell receptor beta chains given below trace back to one sample, sequenced in a study of blood T cell repertoires in COVID-19. Assay: immunoSEQ multiplex PCR; the TCRdb copy retains only in-frame clones and omits some. The sample lists about 250,000 clones; roughly 90% were seen once. Sequencing used PBMCs or T cells enriched from blood (not recorded which). Receptors were obtained from a woman aged 30 to 39 with acute COVID-19.

The chain has TRBV5-1 and TRBJ1-1; the D is unclear. Trimming left V 3 bases short and J 5 bases short, with 17 bases between. The CDR3 runs to 15 residues. Germline CDR1 reads SGHRS; CDR2 reads YFSETQ. The chain's CDR3 is CASSYHGSNPTEAFF. The CDR3 coding sequence is TGCGCCAGCAGCTACCACGGGAGCAACCCAACTGAAGCTTTCTTT.

The chain couples TRBV19 to TRBJ1-5; 9 bases fit TRBD1. The CDR3 runs 18 residues. Germline V gene sequence: CDR1 LNHDA, CDR2 SQIVND (reference sequence). The trim removed 8 bases at V and 0 bases at J, leaving 14 bases unmatched. For the CDR3, the DNA is TGTGCCAGTCGACAACCGGGACAGGGTGGGGGTAGCAATCAGCCCCAGCATTTT. It specifies CASRQPGQGGGSNQPQHF.

The chain uses TRBV6-5 and TRBJ2-3; tentatively, D is TRBD1 (6 bases). The CDR3 spans 15 residues. Between the trimmed V and J ends, which lost 5 bases and 0 bases, there was a span of 12 bases. Per germline, CDR1 MNHEY and CDR2 SVGAGI. The chain's CDR3 is CASSLRDTSTDTQYF. Here the CDR3 DNA reads TGTGCCAGCAGTCTCCGGGACACCAGCACAGATACGCAGTATTTT.

This chain connects TRBV10-2 to TRBJ1-2; 8 bases fit TRBD1. This CDR3 spans 16 amino acids. Trimming cost V 2 bases and J 1 base; bases outside gene matches: 6. CDR1 is WSHSY, CDR2 SAAADI, per germline. DNA of the CDR3: TGCGCCAGCAGTGAGCCTTATGACAGGGGTAACTATGGCTACACCTTC. It codes for CASSEPYDRGNYGYTF.

The rearrangement joins TRBV12-3 or TRBV12-4 to TRBJ1-5; the match to TRBD1 covers 7 bases. V lost 4 bases to trimming and J lost 7 bases; unmatched junction nucleotides: 4. The length of the CDR3 is 13 residues. This CDR3 reads CASSSTGAQPQHF. CDR3 DNA sequence: TGTGCCAGCAGTTCTACAGGGGCACAGCCCCAGCATTTT.

The genes are TRBV5-6 and TRBJ1-2; no firm D call. V lost 0 bases and J 1 base, leaving 7 bases between the germline ends. The CDR3 consists of 14 residues. Germline V CDR1 and CDR2: SGHDT, YYEEEE. The CDR3 DNA follows: TGTGCCAGCAGCTTGGATCTCCTTAACTATGGCTACACCTTC. Translating gives CASSLDLLNYGYTF.

This clone was observed a single time. Since a much larger clone is just one base distant, this may be a read error. In the same sample, other DNA sequences code for this CDR3. The chain is built from TRBV5-1 and TRBJ1-1; D unresolved. The germline gives CDR1 SGHRS, CDR2 YFSETQ. Trimming removed 0 bases at V and 2 bases at J, with 5 bases between. This CDR3 is built from 13 residues. The CDR3 sequence is CASSLAGNTEAFF. The CDR3 bases are TGCGCCAGCAGCTTGGCCGGTAACACTGAAGCTTTCTTT. The variable domain in full, completed from reference TRBV5-1 and TRBJ1-1, reads KAGVTQTPRYLIKTRGQQVTLSCSPISGHRSVSWYQQTPGQGLQFLFEYFSETQRNKGNFPGRFSGRQFSNSRSEMNVSTLELGDSALYLCASSLAGNTEAFFGQGTRLTVV.

The chain combines TRBV28 with TRBJ2-7, with TRBD1 matching over 8 bases. Trimming took 6 bases from V and 7 from J; bases not matched to a gene: 8. Germline assignment: CDR1 MDHEN and CDR2 SYDVKM. This CDR3 is 13 amino acids long. CDR3 protein: CASRDQGAGEQYF. The DNA of the CDR3 is TGTGCCAGCAGGGACCAGGGGGCGGGGGAGCAGTACTTC.

This clone was seen a handful of times. The chain couples TRBV15 to TRBJ2-7; a possible D gene is TRBD1 (5 bases). This CDR3 region has 14 residues. Germline CDR1 is LNHNV and CDR2 is YYDKDF (reference sequence). V dropped 0 bases and J dropped 4 bases, with 10 bases sitting between them. The CDR3 loop reads CATSRDPRAYEQYF. The DNA of the CDR3 is TGTGCCACCAGCAGAGATCCCAGGGCGTACGAGCAGTACTTC.

The chain carries TRBV2 and TRBJ1-6; D remains unclear. The V end was cut by 5 bases, the J end by 5 bases, with 16 bases between. The germline CDR1 and CDR2 sequences are SNHLY and FYNNEI. The CDR3 is 16 amino acids. The chain's CDR3 is CASSYLEAEDNSPLHF. The CDR3 DNA reads TGTGCCAGCAGTTACCTAGAAGCGGAAGATAATTCACCCCTCCACTTT.

The V call is TRBV6-2 or TRBV6-3, the J call TRBJ1-5; 11 bases line up with TRBD1. CDR3 length: 14 residues. The V gene end was trimmed by 6 bases and the J gene end by 7 bases; junction bases not matched to a gene: 5. Germline CDR1 and CDR2: MNHEY and SVGEGT. The CDR3 coding sequence is TGTGCCAGCAGCTGGACAGGGGGCCGGCAGCCCCAGCATTTT. Its translation: CASSWTGGRQPQHF.

A single count supports this clone. This rearrangement joins TRBV18 to TRBJ1-5; 10 positions match TRBD1. Germline trimming cut 4 bases from V and 0 bases from J; bases unmatched to any gene: 12. The CDR3 runs to 19 residues. The germline V gene has CDR1 KGHSH and CDR2 LQKENI. The CDR3 DNA follows: TGTGCCAGCTCACTTACCCGGGACAGGGGAAAATATAGCAATCAGCCCCAGCATTTT. It encodes CASSLTRDRGKYSNQPQHF.

In this sample, this clone turned up once. The gene calls are TRBV5-1 and TRBJ1-2; TRBD1 matches at 8 bases. CDR1 is SGHRS and CDR2 is YFSETQ in the germline V gene. Trimming cost V 2 bases and J 5 bases; bases outside gene matches: 14. CDR3 length: 17 amino acids. CDR3 DNA: TGCGCCAGCAGCTTCGACAGGGGAGGTATAAGCTCGTATGGCTACACCTTC. Translating gives CASSFDRGGISSYGYTF.

The chain employs TRBV4-1 and TRBJ2-5; 8 positions match TRBD2. The V gene end was trimmed by 2 bases and the J gene end by 0 bases; junction bases not matched to a gene: 8. The CDR3 consists of 17 residues. Germline V gives CDR1 MGHRA, CDR2 YSYEKL. The CDR3 loop reads CASSQLDSGVNQETQYF. CDR3 coding DNA: TGCGCCAGCAGCCAACTCGATAGCGGGGTTAACCAAGAGACCCAGTACTTC.

The chain combines TRBV27 with TRBJ2-7; TRBD1 agrees at 8 bases. Unmatched junction bases numbered 10, after V lost 5 bases and J lost 7 bases. This CDR3 spans 14 amino acids. Germline V gene sequence: CDR1 MNHEY, CDR2 SMNVEV (reference sequence). CDR3 sequence: CASSPGQGVGEQYF. The CDR3 nucleotides read TGTGCCAGCAGTCCAGGACAGGGAGTGGGTGAGCAGTACTTC.

This clone was counted a few times. The chain couples TRBV5-1 to TRBJ2-3; D gene unclear. Germline V gives CDR1 SGHRS, CDR2 YFSETQ. This CDR3 spans 16 amino acids. V shed 2 bases and J shed 2 bases, with 15 bases lying between them. The CDR3 DNA is TGCGCCAGCAGCTTCGAATGGGCCAGTCTCACAGATACGCAGTATTTT. It is translated as CASSFEWASLTDTQYF.